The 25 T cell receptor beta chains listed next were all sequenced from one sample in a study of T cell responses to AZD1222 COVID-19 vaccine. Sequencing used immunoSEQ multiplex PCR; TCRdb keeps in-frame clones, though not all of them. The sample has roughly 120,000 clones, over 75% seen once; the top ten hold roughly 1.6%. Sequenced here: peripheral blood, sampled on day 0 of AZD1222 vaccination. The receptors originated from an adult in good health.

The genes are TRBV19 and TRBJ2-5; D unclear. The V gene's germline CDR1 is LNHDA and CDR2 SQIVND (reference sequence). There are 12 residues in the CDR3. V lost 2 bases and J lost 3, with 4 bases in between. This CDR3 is CASSISKETQYF. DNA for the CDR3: TGTGCCAGTAGTATATCGAAAGAGACCCAGTACTTC.

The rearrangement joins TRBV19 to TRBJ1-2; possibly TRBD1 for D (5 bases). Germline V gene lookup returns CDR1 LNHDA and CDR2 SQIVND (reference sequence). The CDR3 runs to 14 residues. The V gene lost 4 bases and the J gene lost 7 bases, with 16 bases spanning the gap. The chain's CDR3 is CASSSSGTWGGYTF. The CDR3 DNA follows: TGTGCCAGTAGTAGCTCCGGGACCTGGGGTGGCTACACCTTC.

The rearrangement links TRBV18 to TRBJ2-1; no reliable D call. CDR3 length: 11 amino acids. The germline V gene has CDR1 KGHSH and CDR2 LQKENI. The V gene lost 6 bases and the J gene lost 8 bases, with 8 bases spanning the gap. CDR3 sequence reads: CASSIGHEQFF. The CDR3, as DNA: TGTGCCAGCTCCATAGGGCATGAGCAGTTCTTC.

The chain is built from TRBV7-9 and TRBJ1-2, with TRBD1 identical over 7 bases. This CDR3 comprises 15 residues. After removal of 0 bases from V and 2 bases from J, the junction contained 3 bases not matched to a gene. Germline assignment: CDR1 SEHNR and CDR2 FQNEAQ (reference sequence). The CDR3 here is CASSLAGQKNYGYTF. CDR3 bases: TGTGCCAGCAGCTTAGCGGGACAGAAAAACTATGGCTACACCTTC.

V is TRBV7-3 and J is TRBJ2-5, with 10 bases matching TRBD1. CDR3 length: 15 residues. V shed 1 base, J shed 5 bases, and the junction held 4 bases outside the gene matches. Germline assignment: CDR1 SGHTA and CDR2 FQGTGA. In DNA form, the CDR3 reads TGTGCCAGCAGCTTAATGGGGACAGGGGTCGAGACCCAGTACTTC. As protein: CASSLMGTGVETQYF.

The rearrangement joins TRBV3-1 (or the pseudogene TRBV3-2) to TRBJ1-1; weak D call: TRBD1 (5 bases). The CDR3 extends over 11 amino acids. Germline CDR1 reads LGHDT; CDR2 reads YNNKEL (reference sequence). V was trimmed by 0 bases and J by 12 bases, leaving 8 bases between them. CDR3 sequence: CASSQDRGSFF. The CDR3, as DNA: TGTGCCAGCAGCCAAGATCGGGGGTCTTTCTTT.

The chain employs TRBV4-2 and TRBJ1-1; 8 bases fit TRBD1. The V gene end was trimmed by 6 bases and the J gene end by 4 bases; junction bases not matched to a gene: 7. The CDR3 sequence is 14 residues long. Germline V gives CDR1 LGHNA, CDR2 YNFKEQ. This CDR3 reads CASSQTTGGTEAFF. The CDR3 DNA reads TGTGCCAGCAGTCAAACCACAGGGGGCACTGAAGCTTTCTTT.

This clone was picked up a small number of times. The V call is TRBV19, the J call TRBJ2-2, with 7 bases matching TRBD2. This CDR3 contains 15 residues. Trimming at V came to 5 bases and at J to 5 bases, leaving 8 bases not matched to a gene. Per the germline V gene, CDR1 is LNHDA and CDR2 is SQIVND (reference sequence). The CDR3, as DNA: TGTGCCAGTAGTGCCGCGGGAGTGCCAACCGGGGAGCTGTTTTTT. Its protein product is CASSAAGVPTGELFF.

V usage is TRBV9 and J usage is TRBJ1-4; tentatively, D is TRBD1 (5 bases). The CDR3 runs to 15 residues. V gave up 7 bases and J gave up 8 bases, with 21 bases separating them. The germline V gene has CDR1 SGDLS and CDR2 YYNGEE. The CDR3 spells CASAGGGTSGEKLFF. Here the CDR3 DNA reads TGTGCCAGCGCCGGCGGGGGGACCTCGGGAGAAAAACTGTTTTTT.

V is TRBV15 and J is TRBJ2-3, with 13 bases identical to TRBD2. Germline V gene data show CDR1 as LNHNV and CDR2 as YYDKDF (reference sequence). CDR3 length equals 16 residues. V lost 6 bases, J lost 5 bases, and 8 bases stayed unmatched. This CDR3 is CATRIWTSGSQDTQYF. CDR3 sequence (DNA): TGTGCCACCAGGATCTGGACTAGCGGGAGTCAAGATACGCAGTATTTT.

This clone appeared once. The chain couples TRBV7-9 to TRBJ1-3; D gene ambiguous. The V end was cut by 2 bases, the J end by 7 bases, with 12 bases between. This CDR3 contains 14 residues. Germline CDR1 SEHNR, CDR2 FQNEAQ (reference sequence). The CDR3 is CASSLQSDGNTIYF. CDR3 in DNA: TGTGCCAGCAGCTTACAGAGTGATGGGAACACCATATATTTT. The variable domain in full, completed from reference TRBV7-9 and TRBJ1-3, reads DTGVSQNPRHKITKRGQNVTFRCDPISEHNRLYWYRQTLGQGPEFLTYFQNEAQLEKSRLLSDRFSAERPKGSFSTLEIQRTEQGDSAMYLCASSLQSDGNTIYFGEGSWLTVV.

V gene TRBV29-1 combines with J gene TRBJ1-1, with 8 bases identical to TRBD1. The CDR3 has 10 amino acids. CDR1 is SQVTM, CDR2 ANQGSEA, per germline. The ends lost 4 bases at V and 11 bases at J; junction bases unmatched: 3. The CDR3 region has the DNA TGCAGCGTTGGGACAGGGATCGCTTTCTTT. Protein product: CSVGTGIAFF.

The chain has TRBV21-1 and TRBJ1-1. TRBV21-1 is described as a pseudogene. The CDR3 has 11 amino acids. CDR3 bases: TGTGCCAGCAGCATAAAAGCTGAAGCTTTCTTT. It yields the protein CASSIKAEAFF.

CDR3 amino acids: CASKAFGSADTQYF. The DNA for the CDR3 is TGTGCCAGCAAGGCATTTGGTTCGGCAGATACGCAGTATTTT. The V and J genes are TRBV2 and TRBJ2-3, with no clear D. CDR3 length equals 14 residues. Germline loops: CDR1 SNHLY, CDR2 FYNNEI. V was cut by 7 bases and J by 4 bases, with 15 bases left in between.

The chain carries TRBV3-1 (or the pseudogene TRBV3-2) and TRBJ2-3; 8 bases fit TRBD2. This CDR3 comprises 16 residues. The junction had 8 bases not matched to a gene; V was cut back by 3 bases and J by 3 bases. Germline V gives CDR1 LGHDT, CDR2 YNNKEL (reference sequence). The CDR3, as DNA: TGTGCCAGCAGCCAGGTACGGGGGGGCAAGACAGATACGCAGTATTTT. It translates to CASSQVRGGKTDTQYF.

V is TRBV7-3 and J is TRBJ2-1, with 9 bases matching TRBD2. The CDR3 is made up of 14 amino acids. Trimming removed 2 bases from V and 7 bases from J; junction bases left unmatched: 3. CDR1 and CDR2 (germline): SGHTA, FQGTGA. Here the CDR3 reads CASSLSSGINEQFF. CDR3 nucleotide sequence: TGTGCCAGCAGCTTATCTAGCGGGATTAATGAGCAGTTCTTC.

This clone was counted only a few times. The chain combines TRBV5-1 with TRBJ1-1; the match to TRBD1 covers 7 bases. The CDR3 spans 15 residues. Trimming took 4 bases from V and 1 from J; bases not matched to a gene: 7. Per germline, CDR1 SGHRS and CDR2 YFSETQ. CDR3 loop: CASSAQDRWNTEAFF. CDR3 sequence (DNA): TGCGCCAGCAGCGCACAGGACAGGTGGAACACTGAAGCTTTCTTT.

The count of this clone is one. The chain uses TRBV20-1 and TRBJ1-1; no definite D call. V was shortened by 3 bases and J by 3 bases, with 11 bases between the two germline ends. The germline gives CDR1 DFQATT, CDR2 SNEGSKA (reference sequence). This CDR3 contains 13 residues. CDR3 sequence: CSASPTKHTEAFF. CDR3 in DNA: TGCAGTGCTAGTCCTACAAAGCACACTGAAGCTTTCTTT.

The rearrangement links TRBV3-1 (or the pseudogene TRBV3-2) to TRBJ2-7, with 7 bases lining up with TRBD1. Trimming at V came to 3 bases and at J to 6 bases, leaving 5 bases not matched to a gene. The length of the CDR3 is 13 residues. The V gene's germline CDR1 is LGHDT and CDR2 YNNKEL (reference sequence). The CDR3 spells CASSQNRGLEQYF. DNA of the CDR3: TGTGCCAGCAGCCAGAACAGGGGCCTCGAGCAGTACTTC.

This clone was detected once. CDR3 residues: CASSRGLAGRKYNEQFF. CDR3 DNA sequence: TGTGCCAGCAGCCGTGGACTAGCGGGACGGAAGTACAATGAGCAGTTCTTC. This sequence joins TRBV7-9 and TRBJ2-1; 12 positions match TRBD2. The J segment lost 4 bases and the V segment lost 5 bases, leaving 9 bases of the junction unmatched. Germline-derived CDR1 and CDR2 are SEHNR and FQNEAQ (reference sequence). The CDR3 contains 17 residues.

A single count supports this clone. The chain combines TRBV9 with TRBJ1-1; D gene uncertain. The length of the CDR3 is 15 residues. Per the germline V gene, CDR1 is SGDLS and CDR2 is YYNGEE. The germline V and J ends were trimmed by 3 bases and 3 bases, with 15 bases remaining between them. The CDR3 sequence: CASSASPGHYTEAFF. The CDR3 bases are TGTGCCAGCAGCGCCTCCCCTGGGCACTACACTGAAGCTTTCTTT.

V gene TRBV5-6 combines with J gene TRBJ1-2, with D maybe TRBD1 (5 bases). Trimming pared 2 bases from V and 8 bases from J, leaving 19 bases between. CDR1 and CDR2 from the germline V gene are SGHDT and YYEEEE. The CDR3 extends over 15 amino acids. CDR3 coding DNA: TGTGCCAGCAGCTTACCCGCTAGGGGTCCGAGAGGCTACACCTTC. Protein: CASSLPARGPRGYTF.

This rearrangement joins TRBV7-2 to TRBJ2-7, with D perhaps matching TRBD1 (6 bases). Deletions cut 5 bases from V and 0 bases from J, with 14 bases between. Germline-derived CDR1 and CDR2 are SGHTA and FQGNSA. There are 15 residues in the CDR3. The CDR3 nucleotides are TGTGCCAGCAGCCCGCGGACAGCCTACTCCTACGAGCAGTACTTC. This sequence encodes CASSPRTAYSYEQYF. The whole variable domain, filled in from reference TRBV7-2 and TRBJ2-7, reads GAGVSQSPSNKVTEKGKDVELRCDPISGHTALYWYRQSLGQGLEFLIYFQGNSAPDKSGLPSDRFSAERTGGSVSTLTIQRTQQEDSAVYLCASSPRTAYSYEQYFGPGTRLTVT.

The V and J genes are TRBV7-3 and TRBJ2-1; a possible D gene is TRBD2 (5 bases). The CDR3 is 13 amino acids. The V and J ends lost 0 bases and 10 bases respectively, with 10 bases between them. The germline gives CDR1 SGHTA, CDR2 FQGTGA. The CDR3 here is CASSLTPLAEQFF. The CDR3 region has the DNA TGTGCCAGCAGCTTAACCCCTCTAGCCGAGCAGTTCTTC.

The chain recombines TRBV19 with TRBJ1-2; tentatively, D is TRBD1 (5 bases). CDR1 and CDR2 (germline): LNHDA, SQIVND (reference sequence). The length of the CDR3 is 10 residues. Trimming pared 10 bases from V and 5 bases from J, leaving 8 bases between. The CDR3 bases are TGTGCCACTGGGGGATATGGCTACACCTTC. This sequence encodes CATGGYGYTF.